These 11 T cell receptor beta chains share one sample of origin, sequenced in a study of T cells in Graves' hyperthyroidism and ophthalmopathy. There were TCR beta CDR3 regions amplified from RNA transcripts. With the HTBI primer set, the TCR CDR3 went through a first round of RT-PCR. Each CDR3 protein gets one entry after TCRdb re-called the multiplex PCR reads with MiXCR. The profile shows 250,000 to 400,000 distinct CDR3 sequences, roughly 15% of them singletons. Sequenced input: blood. The receptors come from a woman aged 40 to 50 with Graves' ophthalmopathy.

This clonotype showed up many times. J is TRBJ2-3 and V is TRBV12-3 or TRBV12-4, with 7 bases identical to TRBD2. The CDR3 runs 16 residues. With V trimmed by 5 bases and J by 1 base, 9 bases remained unmatched. DNA of the CDR3: TGTGCCAGCAGTCGTAGGTTGGCGGGGGGCACAGATACGCAGTATTTT. It specifies CASSRRLAGGTDTQYF.

The J gene is TRBJ1-5, the V gene TRBV12-3 or TRBV12-4, with D unresolved. The CDR3 length is 14 residues. The V end was cut by 2 bases, the J end by 2 bases, with 7 bases between. The CDR3 is CASSLKLGNQPQHF. Written as DNA, the CDR3 is TGTGCCAGCAGTTTAAAACTCGGCAATCAGCCCCAGCATTTT.

The CDR3 coding sequence is TGTGCCAGCACTTGGGGGGGGGAACTGTTTTTT. The encoded protein is CASTWGGELFF. The chain uses TRBV7-8 and TRBJ1-4; a weak D match, TRBD1 (5 bases). Trimming cost V 7 bases and J 12 bases, with 12 bases left between them. The germline V gene encodes CDR1 SGHVS and CDR2 FQNEAQ. The CDR3 consists of 11 residues.

The gene calls are TRBV5-6 and TRBJ2-3, with D perhaps being TRBD1 or TRBD2 (6 bases each). Trimming took off 0 bases at V and 1 base at J, with 9 bases between the two ends. The CDR3 runs 15 residues. Per the germline V gene, CDR1 is SGHDT and CDR2 is YYEEEE. The CDR3 here is CASSLDGGRTDTQYF. The CDR3 nucleotides are TGTGCCAGCAGCTTGGACGGGGGCCGCACAGATACGCAGTATTTT.

This rearrangement joins TRBV7-9 to TRBJ2-6; D is undetermined. Looked up from germline, CDR1 is SEHNR and CDR2 is FQNEAQ (reference sequence). V was shortened by 7 bases and J by 0 bases, with 10 bases between the two germline ends. The CDR3 runs to 15 residues. CDR3 DNA: TGTGCCAGCACTCTCAGTAGCTCTGGGGCCAACGTCCTGACTTTC. Translated, it gives CASTLSSSGANVLTF.

At least ten counts were recorded for this clonotype. The rearrangement links TRBV19 to TRBJ2-1; D might be TRBD1 (6 bases). Trimming cost V 6 bases and J 12 bases, with 18 bases left between them. Germline V CDR1 and CDR2: LNHDA, SQIVND (reference sequence). CDR3 length equals 13 residues. In nucleotides, the CDR3 is TGTGCCAGTAGCGGGACACGGAACGTAGGGCAGTTCTTC. This encodes CASSGTRNVGQFF.

This clonotype appeared many times. V usage is TRBV15 and J usage is TRBJ2-5; no reliable D call. Germline assignment: CDR1 LNHNV and CDR2 YYDKDF (reference sequence). CDR3 length: 15 amino acids. Trimming took 0 bases from V and 2 from J, leaving 10 bases between them. The CDR3 is CATSREWANQETQYF. DNA of the CDR3: TGTGCCACCAGCAGAGAGTGGGCCAATCAAGAGACCCAGTACTTC. Drawing the rest from reference TRBV15 and TRBJ2-5, the complete variable domain is DAMVIQNPRYQVTQFGKPVTLSCSQTLNHNVMYWYQQKSSQAPKLLFHYYDKDFNNEADTPDNFQSRRPNTSFCFLDIRSPGLGDTAMYLCATSREWANQETQYFGPGTRLLVL.

This clonotype has more than one count but fewer than ten. The rearrangement uses TRBV11-2 and TRBJ2-2; D gene unclear. The CDR3 covers 15 residues. Trimming stripped 2 bases from V and 0 bases from J, with 7 bases between. Germline V lookup: CDR1 SGHAT, CDR2 FQNNGV. The CDR3 nucleotides are TGTGCCAGCAGCTTATACGGGTCGAACACCGGGGAGCTGTTTTTT. Its protein is CASSLYGSNTGELFF. Full variable domain (rest looked up from reference TRBV11-2 and TRBJ2-2): EAGVAQSPRYKIIEKRQSVAFWCNPISGHATLYWYQQILGQGPKLLIQFQNNGVVDDSQLPKDRFSAERLKGVDSTLKIQPAKLEDSAVYLCASSLYGSNTGELFFGEGSRLTVL.

As DNA, the CDR3 is TGTGCCAGCAGGGCTGGGGGGGATAATTCACCCCTCCACTTT. Encoded protein: CASRAGGDNSPLHF. V gene TRBV2 combines with J gene TRBJ1-6, with TRBD1 as a possible D gene (5 bases). The CDR3 totals 14 residues. Per germline, CDR1 SNHLY and CDR2 FYNNEI. V lost 6 bases and J 5 bases, leaving 11 bases between the germline ends.

This clonotype was recorded at least ten times. The V call is TRBV24-1, the J call TRBJ2-1, with D possibly TRBD1 on 6 matching bases. V was clipped by 0 bases and J by 1 base, with 15 bases between them. Looked up from germline, CDR1 is KGHDR and CDR2 is SFDVKD. The CDR3 spans 18 residues. The CDR3 bases are TGTGCCACCAGTGATTTGAGTGGGCAGGGGAGTTCCTACAATGAGCAGTTCTTC. This encodes CATSDLSGQGSSYNEQFF.

This clonotype was counted only a few times. This sequence joins TRBV29-1 and TRBJ2-7; D is unclear. V gave up 7 bases and J gave up 2 bases, with 18 bases separating them. The CDR3 runs to 14 residues. Per the germline V gene, CDR1 is SQVTM and CDR2 is ANQGSEA. The CDR3 loop reads CSAYNPSLPYEQYF. In nucleotides, the CDR3 is TGCAGCGCCTACAATCCAAGCCTCCCCTACGAGCAGTACTTC.